What follows are 24 T cell receptor beta chains derived from one specimen sequenced in a study of control samples from healthy donors and cancer patients (dated by TCRdb to between 2020 and 2021). To prepare the library, the immunoSEQ multiplex PCR assay was applied. The immuneACCESS repertoire file appears here via TCRdb, limited to in-frame rearrangements. These files lack a portion of the clones; in checked studies, under half of the deficit traces to unresolved V genes, and the cause of the others is not known. The table for this sample lists around 110,000 clones; more than 80% of them were counted only once. The biggest ten clones account for about 1.1% of the sample. Sequenced: PBMCs. These receptors came from a woman between 50 and 59 years old with colorectal cancer.

The V and J genes are TRBV5-1 and TRBJ1-2, with D possibly TRBD1 on 5 matching bases. The V end lost 2 bases, the J end lost 4 bases, and 18 bases lay between the germline ends. The CDR3 is 16 residues long. Germline CDR1 SGHRS, CDR2 YFSETQ. CDR3: CASSFLDSPVRYGYTF. In DNA, the CDR3 is TGCGCCAGCAGCTTTCTCGACAGCCCGGTCCGCTATGGCTACACCTTC.

This clone was counted a few times. The chain has TRBV21-1 and TRBJ1-1. TRBV21-1 represents a pseudogene. The CDR3 has 11 amino acids. CDR3 in DNA: TGTGCCAGCCACGGGGGACGTGAAGCTTTCTTT. Protein: CASHGGREAFF.

V and J are TRBV10-3 and TRBJ1-3; D is uncertain. This CDR3 contains 14 residues. Germline assignment: CDR1 ENHRY and CDR2 SYGVKD. V was cut by 2 bases and J by 0 bases, with 5 bases left in between. CDR3 sequence: CAISEGSSGNTIYF. Written as DNA, the CDR3 is TGTGCCATCAGTGAGGGCAGCTCTGGAAACACCATATATTTT.

This clone was seen only a few times. The chain employs TRBV6-6 and TRBJ1-6, with 8 bases fitting TRBD1. The CDR3 runs to 16 residues. Unmatched junction bases numbered 16, after V lost 9 bases and J lost 9 bases. Germline CDR1 and CDR2: MNHNY and SVGAGI (reference sequence). The CDR3: CASNTGQAHQGSPLHF. The CDR3 nucleotides are TGTGCCAGTAATACGGGACAGGCCCATCAAGGTTCACCCCTCCACTTT.

This sequence joins TRBV6-1 and TRBJ2-7, with TRBD2 matching 13 bases. This CDR3 is built from 18 residues. Trimming took 4 bases from V and 0 from J; bases not matched to a gene: 9. The germline CDR1 and CDR2 sequences are MNHNS and SASEGT. CDR3 region: CASSGRTSGSRTSYEQYF. CDR3 in DNA: TGTGCCAGCAGTGGGCGGACTAGCGGGAGTCGTACCTCCTACGAGCAGTACTTC.

The rearrangement links TRBV28 to TRBJ2-5; TRBD2 aligns across 10 bases. CDR1 and CDR2 from the germline V gene are MDHEN and SYDVKM. The CDR3 loop spans 16 amino acids. V trimming: 7 bases; J trimming: 0 bases; junction bases outside the gene matches: 8. CDR3 residues: CASTPWTSGDQETQYF. The CDR3 DNA is TGTGCCAGCACCCCCTGGACTAGCGGAGACCAAGAGACCCAGTACTTC.

The rearrangement links TRBV19 to TRBJ2-5, with a weak D call TRBD1 (6 bases). This CDR3 has 15 amino acids. From germline, CDR1 is LNHDA and CDR2 SQIVND (reference sequence). V gave up 5 bases and J gave up 5 bases, with 18 bases separating them. CDR3 loop: CASSARPGVGETQYF. CDR3 bases: TGTGCCAGTAGTGCGAGACCAGGGGTCGGGGAGACCCAGTACTTC.

The chain links TRBV6-5 to TRBJ1-2, with D possibly being TRBD1 (5 bases). CDR1 is MNHEY, CDR2 SVGAGI, per germline. CDR3 length: 13 residues. Deletions cut 3 bases from V and 7 bases from J, with 12 bases between. For the CDR3, the DNA is TGTGCCAGCAGTTATCGGGGGAGCCTTGGCTACACCTTC. Protein: CASSYRGSLGYTF.

The gene calls are TRBV28 and TRBJ2-7; TRBD1 matches at 8 bases. CDR3 length equals 17 residues. Germline V gene sequence: CDR1 MDHEN, CDR2 SYDVKM. V lost 3 bases to trimming and J lost 1 base; unmatched junction nucleotides: 11. The CDR3 protein is CASSLWGGTGVSYEQYF. The DNA of the CDR3 is TGTGCCAGCAGTTTGTGGGGCGGGACAGGAGTTTCCTACGAGCAGTACTTC.

This clone appeared a few times. V usage is TRBV4-1 and J usage is TRBJ2-7; TRBD1 or TRBD2 may be the D gene (9 bases each). CDR1 and CDR2 from the germline V gene are MGHRA and YSYEKL. The CDR3 has 20 residues. V was shortened by 3 bases and J by 1 base, with 28 bases between the two germline ends. CDR3: CASSQGQGLARTRESYEQYF. In nucleotides, the CDR3 is TGCGCCAGCAGCCAGGGACAGGGACTAGCCAGAACCCGGGAATCCTACGAGCAGTACTTC.

The chain has TRBV7-2 and TRBJ2-7, with D tentatively TRBD2 (6 bases). The CDR3 consists of 16 residues. Per the germline V gene, CDR1 is SGHTA and CDR2 is FQGNSA. V dropped 6 bases and J dropped 4 bases, with 22 bases sitting between them. The CDR3 loop reads CASSYTGRDGRYEQYF. CDR3 nucleotide sequence: TGTGCCAGCAGTTACACCGGTCGGGACGGGAGATACGAGCAGTACTTC.

V and J are TRBV3-1 (or the pseudogene TRBV3-2) and TRBJ2-7, with 8 bases matching TRBD1. The CDR3 spans 15 residues. Germline assignment: CDR1 LGHDT and CDR2 YNNKEL (reference sequence). Trimming removed 0 bases from V and 3 bases from J; junction bases left unmatched: 4. The CDR3 DNA reads as TGTGCCAGCAGCCAAGATCCGGGACAGGACTACGAGCAGTACTTC. It encodes CASSQDPGQDYEQYF.

CDR3 residues: CASSERTAYNEQFF. CDR3 bases: TGTGCCAGCAGCGAGAGGACAGCGTACAATGAGCAGTTCTTC. The chain is built from TRBV7-9 and TRBJ2-1, with D possibly matching TRBD1 (6 bases). CDR3 length equals 14 residues. Per the germline V gene, CDR1 is SEHNR and CDR2 is FQNEAQ (reference sequence). The ends were cut back, 5 bases at V and 4 bases at J, with 12 bases in the middle.

In this sample, this clone turned up once. The J gene is TRBJ2-1, the V gene TRBV7-6; 13 bases are a match to TRBD2. This CDR3 spans 13 amino acids. V gave up 9 bases and J gave up 8 bases; unmatched junction bases: 4. The V gene's germline CDR1 is SGHVS and CDR2 FNYEAQ. Here the CDR3 DNA reads TGTGCCAGTGGACTAGCGGGAGTTTATGAGCAGTTCTTC. Translation: CASGLAGVYEQFF.

The V call is TRBV7-9, the J call TRBJ2-7; no clear D. Germline V gene sequence: CDR1 SEHNR, CDR2 FQNEAQ (reference sequence). Trimming cost V 3 bases and J 5 bases, with 11 bases left between them. This CDR3 is 13 amino acids long. In nucleotides, the CDR3 is TGTGCCAGCAGCTTTGAGGAATGGAACGAGCAGTACTTC. Amino acid sequence: CASSFEEWNEQYF.

V usage is TRBV19 and J usage is TRBJ1-1; 7 bases map to TRBD1. CDR3 size: 14 residues. Germline V gives CDR1 LNHDA, CDR2 SQIVND (reference sequence). Trimming at V came to 3 bases and at J to 4 bases, leaving 5 bases not matched to a gene. The CDR3 coding sequence is TGTGCCAGTAGTATGAGGGGGCGAAGCACTGAAGCTTTCTTT. It is translated as CASSMRGRSTEAFF.

The rearrangement uses TRBV6-4 and TRBJ2-3, with unresolved D. Per the germline V gene, CDR1 is MRHNA and CDR2 is SNTAGT. The CDR3 spans 14 residues. Trimming pared 6 bases from V and 0 bases from J, leaving 10 bases between. CDR3 sequence (DNA): TGTGCCAGCAGGCGGTCTTCTAGCACAGATACGCAGTATTTT. Translating gives CASRRSSSTDTQYF.

The J gene is TRBJ1-5, the V gene TRBV27; D call uncertain. Germline V gives CDR1 MNHEY, CDR2 SMNVEV (reference sequence). The CDR3 is made up of 13 amino acids. Trimming left V 2 bases short and J 5 bases short, with 7 bases between. DNA for the CDR3: TGTGCCAGCAGTTTAGTGTGGGATCAGCCCCAGCATTTT. It is translated as CASSLVWDQPQHF.

The rearrangement joins TRBV30 to TRBJ2-1, with 14 bases aligning to TRBD2. V gave up 7 bases and J gave up 1 base; unmatched junction bases: 6. Germline assignment: CDR1 GTSNPN and CDR2 SVGIG (reference sequence). CDR3 length equals 16 residues. The CDR3 reads CASTGLAGESYNEQFF. The CDR3 coding sequence is TGTGCCTCTACGGGACTAGCGGGAGAGTCCTACAATGAGCAGTTCTTC.

The V call is TRBV7-9, the J call TRBJ1-1; a weak D match, TRBD1 (6 bases). Germline V gene lookup returns CDR1 SEHNR and CDR2 FQNEAQ (reference sequence). Trimming cost V 3 bases and J 3 bases, with 8 bases left between them. The CDR3 spans 13 residues. CDR3 residues: CASSFTGYTEAFF. CDR3 nucleotides: TGTGCCAGCAGCTTCACAGGGTACACTGAAGCTTTCTTT.

V usage is TRBV2 and J usage is TRBJ2-3; D gene ambiguous. This CDR3 is 14 amino acids long. Germline V gene lookup returns CDR1 SNHLY and CDR2 FYNNEI. The germline V and J ends were trimmed by 3 bases and 5 bases, with 12 bases remaining between them. CDR3 protein: CASSDGVLQDTQYF. As DNA, the CDR3 is TGTGCCAGCAGTGACGGTGTCCTACAAGATACGCAGTATTTT.

The chain recombines TRBV11-1 with TRBJ2-1; D not certain. The germline gives CDR1 SGHAT, CDR2 FQDESV (reference sequence). CDR3 length: 14 amino acids. Deletions cut 1 base from V and 1 base from J, with 5 bases between. CDR3 in amino acids: CASSLVRSYNEQFF. The CDR3 nucleotides read TGTGCCAGCAGCTTAGTGAGGTCCTACAATGAGCAGTTCTTC.

This sequence joins TRBV4-2 and TRBJ1-4, with D unclear. Germline CDR1 LGHNA, CDR2 YNFKEQ. The CDR3 is made up of 16 amino acids. V gave up 0 bases and J gave up 5 bases, with 13 bases separating them. The chain's CDR3 is CASSQDFEPGNEKLFF. For the CDR3, the DNA is TGTGCCAGCAGCCAAGATTTTGAGCCAGGCAATGAAAAACTGTTTTTT.

The chain has TRBV6-2 or TRBV6-3 and TRBJ1-6; D call uncertain. The length of the CDR3 is 19 residues. V shed 4 bases and J shed 7 bases, with 26 bases lying between them. In germline, CDR1 is MNHEY, CDR2 SVGEGT. The CDR3 DNA reads as TGTGCCAGCAGTTTCTTCAACGGAATCAGTTCAGGCGCCAATTCACCCCTCCACTTT. Its translation is CASSFFNGISSGANSPLHF.